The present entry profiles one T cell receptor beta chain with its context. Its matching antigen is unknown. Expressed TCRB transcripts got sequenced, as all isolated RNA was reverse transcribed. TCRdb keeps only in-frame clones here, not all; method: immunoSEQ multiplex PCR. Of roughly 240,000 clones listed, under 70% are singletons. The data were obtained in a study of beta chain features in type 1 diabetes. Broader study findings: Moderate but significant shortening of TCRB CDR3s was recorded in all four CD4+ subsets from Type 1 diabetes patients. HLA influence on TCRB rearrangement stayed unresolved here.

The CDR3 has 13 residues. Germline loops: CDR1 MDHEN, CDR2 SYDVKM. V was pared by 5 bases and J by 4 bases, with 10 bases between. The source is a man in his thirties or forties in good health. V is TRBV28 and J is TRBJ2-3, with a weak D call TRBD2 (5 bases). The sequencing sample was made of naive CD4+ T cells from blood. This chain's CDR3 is CASSRLGADTQYF. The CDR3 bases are TGTGCCAGCAGTCGTCTCGGGGCAGATACGCAGTATTTT. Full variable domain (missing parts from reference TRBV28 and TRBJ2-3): DVKVTQSSRYLVKRTGEKVFLECVQDMDHENMFWYRQDPGLGLRLIYFSYDVKMKEKGDIPEGYSVSREKKERFSLILESASTNQTSMYLCASSRLGADTQYFGPGTRLTVL.